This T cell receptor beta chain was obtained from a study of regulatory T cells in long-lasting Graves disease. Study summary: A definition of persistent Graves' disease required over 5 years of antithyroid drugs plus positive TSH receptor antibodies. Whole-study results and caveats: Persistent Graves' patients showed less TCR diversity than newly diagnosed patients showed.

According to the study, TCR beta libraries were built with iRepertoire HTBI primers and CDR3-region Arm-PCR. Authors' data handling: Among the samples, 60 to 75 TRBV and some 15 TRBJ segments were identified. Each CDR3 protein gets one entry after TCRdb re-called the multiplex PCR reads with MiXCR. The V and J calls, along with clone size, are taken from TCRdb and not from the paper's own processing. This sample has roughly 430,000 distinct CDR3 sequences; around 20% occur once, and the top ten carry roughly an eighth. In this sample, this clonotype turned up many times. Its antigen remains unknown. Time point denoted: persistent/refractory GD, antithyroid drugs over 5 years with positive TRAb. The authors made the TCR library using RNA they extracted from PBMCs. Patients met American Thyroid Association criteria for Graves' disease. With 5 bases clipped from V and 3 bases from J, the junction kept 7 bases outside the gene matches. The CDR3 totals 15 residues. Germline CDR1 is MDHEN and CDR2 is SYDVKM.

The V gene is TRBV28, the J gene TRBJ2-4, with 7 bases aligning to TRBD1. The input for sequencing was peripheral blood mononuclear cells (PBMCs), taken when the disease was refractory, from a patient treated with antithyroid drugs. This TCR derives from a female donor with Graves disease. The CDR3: CASSTNRDSKNIQYF. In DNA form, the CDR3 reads TGTGCCAGCAGTACAAACCGGGACAGCAAAAACATTCAGTACTTC.